This is a list of T cell receptor beta chains from one sample in a study of T cell responses to AZD1222 COVID-19 vaccine. Only in-frame clones appear in the TCRdb table, and some are missing; sequencing was by immunoSEQ multiplex PCR. The table records roughly 84,000 clones, 87% of them present only once. The sequenced sample was peripheral blood, obtained 28 days after the second AZD1222 dose. These receptors all stem from an adult who received the AZD1222 COVID-19 vaccine. The CDR3 runs from the conserved cysteine through the conserved F or W. The order of the fields is CDR3 length, D gene, J gene, V gene, clone size, CDR3 protein, CDR3 DNA. D genes are given only for firm matches. Not every row has a clone size; where given, it reads once, few, many or a size class.

>14|.|TRBJ2-2|TRBV10-3|.
CAITEGISTGELFF
TGTGCCATCACGGAGGGGATCAGCACCGGGGAGCTGTTTTTT
>15|.|TRBJ1-5|TRBV18|.
CASSPVGAGNQPQHF
TGTGCCAGCTCACCAGTGGGGGCTGGTAATCAGCCCCAGCATTTT
>13|.|TRBJ2-3|TRBV9|.
CASSEGLGDTQYF
TGTGCCAGCAGCGAGGGGTTGGGGGATACGCAGTATTTT
>17|.|TRBJ2-3|TRBV27|.
CASSPRSRGASTDTQYF
TGTGCCAGCAGCCCCCGGTCTCGGGGGGCTAGCACAGATACGCAGTATTTT
>14|.|TRBJ1-2|TRBV2|few
CASSGGGGVYGYTF
TGTGCCAGCAGTGGAGGGGGGGGAGTCTATGGCTACACCTTC
>14|.|TRBJ2-3|TRBV5-1|.
CASLKSASTDTQYF
TGCGCCAGCCTAAAGTCCGCCAGCACAGATACGCAGTATTTT
>18|.|TRBJ2-2|TRBV20-1|.
CSASNLRGAIANTGELFF
TGCAGTGCTAGTAATCTGAGGGGGGCAATCGCGAACACCGGGGAGCTGTTTTTT
>13|.|TRBJ1-4|TRBV9|.
CASSASPNEKLFF
TGTGCCAGCAGCGCTAGTCCCAATGAAAAACTGTTTTTT
>12|.|TRBJ1-5|TRBV6-5|.
CASSYPGQPQHF
TGTGCCAGCAGTTACCCTGGTCAGCCCCAGCATTTT
>13|.|TRBJ2-2|TRBV4-3|.
CASSLRTTGELFF
TGCGCCAGCAGCCTCAGAACCACCGGGGAGCTGTTTTTT
>15|.|TRBJ1-4|TRBV7-2|.
CASSLFGAVDEKLFF
TGTGCCAGCAGCTTATTCGGGGCAGTGGATGAAAAACTGTTTTTT
>10|.|TRBJ2-7|TRBV29-1|.
CSVGQGGQYF
TGCAGCGTTGGACAGGGAGGGCAGTACTTC
>16|.|TRBJ1-2|TRBV4-2|.
CASSPLGGQGLNGYTF
TGTGCCAGCAGCCCCCTAGGGGGGCAGGGGTTGAATGGCTACACCTTC
>14|TRBD1|TRBJ1-5|TRBV5-5|.
CASSPRTGNQPQHF
TGTGCCAGCAGCCCCAGGACAGGGAATCAGCCCCAGCATTTT
>14|.|TRBJ1-1|TRBV5-4|.
CASSPRVLNTEAFF
TGTGCCAGCAGCCCCCGGGTCCTAAACACTGAAGCTTTCTTT
>15|.|TRBJ1-4|TRBV7-8|.
CASSLEGAVNEKLFF
TGTGCCAGCAGCTTAGAAGGGGCCGTTAATGAAAAACTGTTTTTT
>12|.|TRBJ2-1|TRBV10-3|once
CAIREGNNEQFF
TGTGCCATCAGGGAAGGAAATAATGAGCAGTTCTTC
>16|.|TRBJ1-3|TRBV3-1/TRBV3-2|.
CASSRRLGPPGNTIYF
TGTGCCAGCAGCCGCAGGTTGGGACCTCCTGGAAACACCATATATTTT
>15|.|TRBJ1-5|TRBV6-5|once
CASSPQGNSNQPQHF
TGTGCCAGCAGCCCCCAGGGGAATAGCAATCAGCCCCAGCATTTT
>14|.|TRBJ2-3|TRBV5-1|.
CASNNLGFTDTQYF
TGCGCCAGCAACAACCTGGGTTTCACAGATACGCAGTATTTT
>14|.|TRBJ2-1|TRBV12-5|.
CASGLDGALDEQFF
TGTGCTAGTGGTTTGGACGGGGCATTGGATGAGCAGTTCTTC
>17|TRBD1|TRBJ2-3|TRBV28|once
CASSTFPGTGFTDTQYF
TGTGCCAGCAGCACCTTCCCCGGGACAGGGTTCACAGATACGCAGTATTTT
>14|.|TRBJ1-6|TRBV6-5|.
CASSRGQHNSPLHF
TGTGCCAGCAGCCGAGGACAGCATAATTCACCCCTCCACTTT
>12|.|TRBJ1-1|TRBV11-2|few
CASSAGNTEAFF
TGTGCCAGCAGCGCAGGGAACACTGAAGCTTTCTTT
>14|.|TRBJ2-7|TRBV6-6|.
CASVRGGRTYEQYF
TGTGCCAGCGTTAGGGGGGGCCGGACCTACGAGCAGTACTTC
>13|.|TRBJ1-2|TRBV30|few
CAWSVQRTYGYTF
TGTGCCTGGAGTGTTCAACGGACCTATGGCTACACCTTC
>15|TRBD1|TRBJ1-5|TRBV19|.
CASSQTGGRNQPQHF
TGTGCCAGTAGCCAGACAGGGGGTCGCAATCAGCCCCAGCATTTT
>16|.|TRBJ1-6|TRBV7-2|.
CASSLLGGVYNSPLHF
TGTGCCAGCAGCTTATTAGGGGGGGTCTATAATTCACCCCTCCACTTT
>17|TRBD2|TRBJ2-6|TRBV4-1|.
CASRLLAGGSGANVLTF
TGCGCCAGCAGATTACTAGCGGGGGGTTCTGGGGCCAACGTCCTGACTTTC
>14|.|TRBJ2-7|TRBV7-8|.
CASSLEQRAYEQYF
TGTGCCAGCAGCTTAGAACAGCGGGCCTACGAGCAGTACTTC
>14|.|TRBJ1-6|TRBV4-3|once
CASSPTPRVPPLHF
TGCGCCAGCAGCCCTACACCCAGAGTACCACCCCTCCACTTT
>15|TRBD1|TRBJ2-3|TRBV6-5|.
CASSRGFTSTDTQYF
TGTGCCAGCAGCAGGGGGTTTACTAGCACAGATACGCAGTATTTT
>14|.|TRBJ2-2|TRBV5-1|.
CASSLDKNTGELFF
TGCGCCAGCAGCTTGGACAAGAACACCGGGGAGCTGTTTTTT
>11|.|TRBJ2-1|TRBV20-1|.
CSAGHGGRGFF
TGCAGTGCCGGCCACGGGGGAAGGGGGTTCTTC
>17|TRBD1|TRBJ1-1|TRBV18|.
CASSPSRTGRMNTEAFF
TGTGCCAGCTCACCGAGTCGGACAGGCCGAATGAACACTGAAGCTTTCTTT
>13|.|TRBJ2-5|TRBV9|.
CASSVVIGETQYF
TGTGCCAGCAGCGTAGTGATTGGAGAGACCCAGTACTTC
>18|TRBD1|TRBJ1-2|TRBV6-1|.
CASSAAGQGGFYNYGYTF
TGTGCCAGCAGTGCCGCGGGACAGGGAGGTTTTTATAACTATGGCTACACCTTC
>15|.|TRBJ1-4|TRBV18|.
CASSPPSSPGEKLFF
TGTGCCAGCTCACCACCGAGTAGTCCAGGGGAAAAACTGTTTTTT
>14|TRBD2|TRBJ2-1|TRBV23-1|.
CASKTSGGYNEQFF
TGCGCCAGCAAGACTAGCGGGGGATACAATGAGCAGTTCTTC
>12|.|TRBJ1-5|TRBV14|few
CASRKGRQPQHF
TGTGCCAGCAGAAAAGGCCGTCAGCCCCAGCATTTT
>18|.|TRBJ2-7|TRBV5-1|.
CASSLRSATTTRAYEQYF
TGCGCCAGCAGCTTGCGCTCGGCAACCACCACCCGAGCCTACGAGCAGTACTTC
>15|.|TRBJ2-7|TRBV3-1/TRBV3-2|.
CASSQGVAATYEQYF
TGTGCCAGCAGCCAAGGGGTAGCGGCGACCTACGAGCAGTACTTC
>12|.|TRBJ2-7|TRBV9|.
CASTPGECEQYF
TGTGCCAGCACCCCTGGCGAGTGCGAGCAGTACTTC
>13|.|TRBJ2-7|TRBV28|.
CASSRMAPPGQYF
TGTGCCAGCAGCCGAATGGCACCCCCGGGGCAGTACTTC
>14|TRBD2|TRBJ2-5|TRBV15|.
CATSTGGARETQYF
TGTGCCACCAGCACCGGGGGGGCTCGAGAGACCCAGTACTTC
>16|TRBD1|TRBJ1-5|TRBV28|few
CASSLYRGPSNQPQHF
TGTGCCAGCAGTCTGTACAGGGGCCCTAGCAATCAGCCCCAGCATTTT
>15|TRBD1|TRBJ1-2|TRBV6-5|.
CASRPWDRGNYGYTF
TGTGCCAGCAGGCCTTGGGACAGGGGGAACTATGGCTACACCTTC
>14|.|TRBJ1-2|TRBV15|.
CATSGRAINYGYTF
TGTGCCACCAGCGGCAGGGCGATTAACTATGGCTACACCTTC